A selection of T cell receptor beta chains follows, all from one sample in a study of patients and donors after allogeneic stem cell transplantation. TCRdb passed the RT-PCR reads through MiXCR, listing each CDR3 protein once. The sample has hundreds of thousands of distinct CDR3 sequences; roughly an eighth are singletons. Sequenced sample: blood, either unsorted or a sorted T cell fraction (not recorded which). The source is a human donor who was either an allogeneic HSCT recipient or a stem cell or donor lymphocyte infusion donor (not recorded which). It is not recorded whose cells these are; they may come from a transplant donor. CDR3s include the opening cysteine and the closing phenylalanine or tryptophan. Fields, in order: CDR3 DNA, CDR3 protein, V gene, D gene, clone size, J gene. The D gene is left open where the match is weak. Some rows mark clone size as missing; the rest say once, few, many or name a class of expanded clone.

DNA: TGTGCCAGCAGCTTAGGGGGGCAGGGGGCCAAAAACATTCAGTACTTC; CDR3: CASSLGGQGAKNIQYF; V: TRBV7-2; D: NA; size: NA; J: TRBJ2-4
DNA: TGCGCCTCTACTACCAGCGGGGGTCGGGGGGAGCTGTTTTTT; CDR3: CASTTSGGRGELFF; V: TRBV5-1; D: TRBD2; size: NA; J: TRBJ2-2
DNA: TGTGCCTGGAGTTTGGGGACAGGGGGCCGGGCTTTCTTT; CDR3: CAWSLGTGGRAFF; V: TRBV30; D: TRBD1; size: NA; J: TRBJ1-1
DNA: TGTGCCAGCAGCTTATGGTGGAACACTGAAGCTTTCTTT; CDR3: CASSLWWNTEAFF; V: TRBV7-3; D: NA; size: few; J: TRBJ1-1
DNA: TGCGCCAGCAGCCGAGGCGGGGGGCCCACCGGGGAGCTGTTTTTT; CDR3: CASSRGGGPTGELFF; V: TRBV4-1; D: TRBD2; size: few; J: TRBJ2-2
DNA: TGTGCCAGCAGTTTACTCGCAGGGTTCAGCACCGGGGAGCTGTTTTTT; CDR3: CASSLLAGFSTGELFF; V: TRBV27; D: NA; size: NA; J: TRBJ2-2
DNA: TGTGCCAGCAGTTTAGTGGGGGGCCCCTACAATGAGAAGTTCTTC; CDR3: CASSLVGGPYNEKFF; V: TRBV12-3/TRBV12-4; D: NA; size: NA; J: TRBJ2-1
DNA: TGTGCCATCAACAGACTAGCCGGAGATACGCAGTATTTT; CDR3: CAINRLAGDTQYF; V: TRBV10-3; D: TRBD2; size: few; J: TRBJ2-3
DNA: TGTGCCAGCAGTGAGGAGACCGTCAATCAGCCCCAGCATTTT; CDR3: CASSEETVNQPQHF; V: TRBV2; D: NA; size: NA; J: TRBJ1-5
DNA: TGTGCCTGTGGAGGGGGATGGGGCTACACCTTC; CDR3: CACGGGWGYTF; V: TRBV12-3/TRBV12-4; D: NA; size: NA; J: TRBJ1-2
DNA: TGTGCCAGCAGCTCTGGACTAGCGGGACCTTGGGACGAGCAGTACTTC; CDR3: CASSSGLAGPWDEQYF; V: TRBV7-6; D: TRBD2; size: NA; J: TRBJ2-7
DNA: TGTGCCAGCAGTTTGGTGCAGCCCAATCAGCCCCAGCATTTT; CDR3: CASSLVQPNQPQHF; V: TRBV12-3/TRBV12-4; D: NA; size: NA; J: TRBJ1-5
DNA: TGTGCCAGCTCACCGCGGGGACTAGCGGGAGATACGCAGTATTTT; CDR3: CASSPRGLAGDTQYF; V: TRBV18; D: TRBD2; size: few; J: TRBJ2-3
DNA: TGCAGCGTTGAAAGGACAGGGGGACCCGAGACCCAGTACTTC; CDR3: CSVERTGGPETQYF; V: TRBV29-1; D: TRBD1; size: NA; J: TRBJ2-5
DNA: TGTGCCAGCAGGACTACAGGGGGCACATTCTATGGCTACACCTTC; CDR3: CASRTTGGTFYGYTF; V: TRBV5-6; D: TRBD1; size: many; J: TRBJ1-2
DNA: TGTGCCAGCAGCGATGGACAGACGATCACAGATACGCAGTATTTT; CDR3: CASSDGQTITDTQYF; V: TRBV6-2/TRBV6-3; D: NA; size: few; J: TRBJ2-3
DNA: TGCAGCGTTGAAAGGCGGAGACATCAAGAGACCCAGTACTTC; CDR3: CSVERRRHQETQYF; V: TRBV29-1; D: NA; size: NA; J: TRBJ2-5
DNA: TGTGCCAGCAGTGAAGAGGACAGGGTTCGGGAAAAACTGTTTTTT; CDR3: CASSEEDRVREKLFF; V: TRBV6-1; D: TRBD1; size: many; J: TRBJ1-4
DNA: TGTGCCAGCAGCCCGGTACGACAGGGGGCGAAGGGAAACACCATATATTTT; CDR3: CASSPVRQGAKGNTIYF; V: TRBV7-6; D: TRBD1; size: many; J: TRBJ1-3
DNA: TGTGCCAGCAGCCGACAGGGTAGTGGAGAGACCCAGTACTTC; CDR3: CASSRQGSGETQYF; V: TRBV7-9; D: TRBD1; size: many; J: TRBJ2-5
DNA: TGTGCCAGCAGTTCTGGGACAGCCCTCGGGGGCTACACCTTC; CDR3: CASSSGTALGGYTF; V: TRBV12-3/TRBV12-4; D: TRBD1; size: many; J: TRBJ1-2
DNA: TGTGCCAGCAGTCCATTAGGGACAGCGAACACCGGGGAGCTGTTTTTT; CDR3: CASSPLGTANTGELFF; V: TRBV12-3/TRBV12-4; D: TRBD1; size: few; J: TRBJ2-2
DNA: TGTGCCAGCAGTTTTGAGACCGCGGGGGGGCTTATGGAGACCCAGTACTTC; CDR3: CASSFETAGGLMETQYF; V: TRBV12-3/TRBV12-4; D: TRBD2; size: few; J: TRBJ2-5
DNA: TGCAGTGCTAGCCTTGGCCTAGCGGCCTACAATGAGCAGTTCTTC; CDR3: CSASLGLAAYNEQFF; V: TRBV20-1; D: TRBD2; size: few; J: TRBJ2-1
DNA: TGTGCCAGCAGACCCACAGAGACAGAAGCTTTCTTT; CDR3: CASRPTETEAFF; V: TRBV12-3/TRBV12-4; D: NA; size: NA; J: TRBJ1-1
DNA: TGTGCCAGCAGCCGCCGGGACAGGGGGACGGAGACCCAGTACTTC; CDR3: CASSRRDRGTETQYF; V: TRBV6-2/TRBV6-3; D: TRBD1; size: few; J: TRBJ2-5
DNA: TGTGCCAGCAGTGCTACCGGGACTCTGGGGACCCAGTACTTC; CDR3: CASSATGTLGTQYF; V: TRBV27; D: NA; size: NA; J: TRBJ2-5
DNA: TGTGCCAGCAGTCTACCGGGGATAGAGGGAGATACGCAGTATTTT; CDR3: CASSLPGIEGDTQYF; V: TRBV28; D: NA; size: NA; J: TRBJ2-3
DNA: TGTGCCAGTAGTCCCCAGACTAGCGGGAGCTCCTACGAGCAGTACTTC; CDR3: CASSPQTSGSSYEQYF; V: TRBV19; D: TRBD2; size: few; J: TRBJ2-7
DNA: TGTGCCACCAGCAGTGGGGAGGGGGCAACTAATGAAAAACTGTTTTTT; CDR3: CATSSGEGATNEKLFF; V: TRBV15; D: NA; size: many; J: TRBJ1-4
DNA: TGTGCCAGTAGTTCAGCCGGGACACAAGGAAACACCATATATTTT; CDR3: CASSSAGTQGNTIYF; V: TRBV19; D: NA; size: once; J: TRBJ1-3
DNA: TGTGCCAGCAGCCTCGACAATTACTACGAGCAGTACTTC; CDR3: CASSLDNYYEQYF; V: TRBV11-2; D: NA; size: few; J: TRBJ2-7
DNA: TGTGCCAGCAGCTTAACGACAGGGAGCACAGATACGCAGTATTTT; CDR3: CASSLTTGSTDTQYF; V: TRBV11-1; D: TRBD1; size: many; J: TRBJ2-3
DNA: TGCAGCGTTGGGTTGGACTATGGCTACACCTTC; CDR3: CSVGLDYGYTF; V: TRBV29-1; D: NA; size: NA; J: TRBJ1-2
DNA: TGTGCCAGCAGTTACTCGACTAGCGGGAGGGATAATGAGCAGTTCTTC; CDR3: CASSYSTSGRDNEQFF; V: TRBV6-5; D: TRBD2; size: many; J: TRBJ2-1
DNA: TGTGCCAGTGGACTTCCGGGAGCCAAAGAGACCCAGTACTTC; CDR3: CASGLPGAKETQYF; V: TRBV5-4; D: NA; size: NA; J: TRBJ2-5